The clone carrying this T cell receptor beta chain was observed at least ten times. Its antigen is as yet unknown. Uncontrolled infection, other autoimmune disease, pregnancy or lactation barred patients from enrollment. The PBMCs studied were ones that came from 9 to 10 ml fresh peripheral blood. There were TCR beta CDR3 regions amplified from RNA transcripts. Researchers ran a first-round RT-PCR on the TCR CDR3 using the HTBI primer set. TCRdb re-derived calls from the multiplex PCR reads in MiXCR, one entry per CDR3 protein. The sample lists 500,000 to 600,000 distinct CDR3 sequences, roughly 21% occurring once. The V gene's germline CDR1 is SGHAT and CDR2 FQDESV (reference sequence). V gave up 7 bases and J gave up 4 bases, with 19 bases separating them. The length of the CDR3 is 15 residues. The sample belongs to a study of T cells in Graves' hyperthyroidism and ophthalmopathy. Study findings and constraints: Most thyroid clonotypes with frequency above 0.001 were detected in blood. Researchers report that a 13 V-J model separated ophthalmopathy from stable hyperthyroidism.

This rearrangement joins TRBV11-1 to TRBJ1-1; the D is unclear. This clonotype was obtained from a man aged 35 to 55 with Graves' ophthalmopathy. Sequenced input: blood. The CDR3 DNA follows: TGTGCCAGCACCCTAGTCACGGGAGGGCCCACTGAAGCTTTCTTT. Translated: CASTLVTGGPTEAFF.